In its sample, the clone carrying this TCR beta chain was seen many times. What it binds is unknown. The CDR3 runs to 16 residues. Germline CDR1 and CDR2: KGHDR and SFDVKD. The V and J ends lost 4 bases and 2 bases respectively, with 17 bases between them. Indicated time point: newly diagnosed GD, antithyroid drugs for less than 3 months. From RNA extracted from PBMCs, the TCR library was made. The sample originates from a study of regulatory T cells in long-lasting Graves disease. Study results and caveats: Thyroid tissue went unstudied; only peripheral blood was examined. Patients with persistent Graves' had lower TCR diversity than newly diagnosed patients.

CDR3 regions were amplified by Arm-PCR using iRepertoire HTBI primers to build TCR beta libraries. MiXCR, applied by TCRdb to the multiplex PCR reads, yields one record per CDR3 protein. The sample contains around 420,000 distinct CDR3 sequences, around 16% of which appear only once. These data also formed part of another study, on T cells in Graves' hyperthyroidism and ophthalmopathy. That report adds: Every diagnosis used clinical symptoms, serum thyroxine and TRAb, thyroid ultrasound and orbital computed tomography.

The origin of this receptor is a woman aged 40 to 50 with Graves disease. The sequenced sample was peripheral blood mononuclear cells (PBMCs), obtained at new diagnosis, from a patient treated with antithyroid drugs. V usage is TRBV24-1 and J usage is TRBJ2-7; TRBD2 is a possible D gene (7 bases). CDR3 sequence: CATSDPRGGLAYEQYF. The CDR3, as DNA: TGTGCCACCAGTGACCCGAGGGGGGGGCTAGCCTACGAGCAGTACTTC.